This TCR beta chain was sequenced in a study of T cell responses to AZD1222 COVID-19 vaccine. General study findings and limits: Clonal diversity was possibly underestimated; the donors were predominantly white British and more often female. The peak T cell response came first, and repertoires were sampled only after it.

Some clones are missing from TCRdb's copy, which holds only in-frame ones; the method was immunoSEQ multiplex PCR. The table shows 200,000 or so clones, with under 95% occurring only once. This CDR3 is 13 amino acids long. V lost 5 bases, J lost 11 bases, and 16 bases lay in between. With regard to this clone: Its antigen is not known.

The starting material was peripheral blood, obtained on day 0 of MenACWY control vaccination. This rearrangement joins TRBV12-3 or TRBV12-4 to TRBJ1-5, with D unresolved. The sequence derives from an adult in good health. Here the CDR3 DNA reads TGTGCCAGCAGTCCAACCGACGTCAAGGCCCAGCATTTT. It translates to CASSPTDVKAQHF.